A single sample gave rise to the 5 T cell receptor beta chains below, sequenced in a study of blood T cell repertoires in COVID-19. Measured with immunoSEQ multiplex PCR; TCRdb has only the in-frame clones, and not every one. The repertoire has tens of thousands of clones, about 94% of them found once; the top ten carry around 4%. The sequenced sample was peripheral blood. The receptors stem from a human donor with active COVID-19. The donor label of this sample is uncertain.

This clone has a single count. This chain links TRBV19 with TRBJ2-1, with TRBD2 as a possible D gene (5 bases). The length of the CDR3 is 17 residues. The ends were cut back, 4 bases at V and 4 bases at J, with 20 bases in the middle. CDR1 LNHDA and CDR2 SQIVND come from the germline V gene (reference sequence). DNA for the CDR3: TGTGCCAGTAGTACCACCGACTACTCGCTGGCGTACAATGAGCAGTTCTTC. It is translated as CASSTTDYSLAYNEQFF. Drawing the rest from reference TRBV19 and TRBJ2-1, the complete variable domain is DGGITQSPKYLFRKEGQNVTLSCEQNLNHDAMYWYRQDPGQGLRLIYYSQIVNDFQKGDIAEGYSVSREKKESFPLTVTSAQKNPTAFYLCASSTTDYSLAYNEQFFGPGTRLTVL.

This clone appeared once. This chain connects TRBV5-1 to TRBJ2-1; D perhaps matches TRBD1 (6 bases). This CDR3 is built from 12 residues. Trimming stripped 4 bases from V and 12 bases from J, with 14 bases between. Per the germline V gene, CDR1 is SGHRS and CDR2 is YFSETQ. The CDR3 DNA is TGCGCCAGCAGCCCCAGGGGCGAGAGGCAGTTCTTC. Translated: CASSPRGERQFF.

The V call is TRBV14, the J call TRBJ1-4; D is undetermined. CDR3 length: 14 residues. The germline CDR1 and CDR2 sequences are SGHDN and FVKESK. Deletions cut 1 base from V and 2 bases from J, with 5 bases between. CDR3 in amino acids: CASSQGPTNEKLFF. CDR3 nucleotides: TGTGCCAGCAGCCAAGGTCCGACTAATGAAAAACTGTTTTTT.

This sequence joins TRBV9 and TRBJ2-5; TRBD2 is a possible D gene (6 bases). The length of the CDR3 is 14 residues. V shed 0 bases and J shed 5 bases, with 11 bases lying between them. Germline CDR1 SGDLS, CDR2 YYNGEE. The CDR3 here is CASSVAETRETQYF. The DNA of the CDR3 is TGTGCCAGCAGCGTAGCCGAGACTAGGGAGACCCAGTACTTC. The whole variable domain, filled in from reference TRBV9 and TRBJ2-5, reads DSGVTQTPKHLITATGQRVTLRCSPRSGDLSVYWYQQSLDQGLQFLIQYYNGEERAKGNILERFSAQQFPDLHSELNLSSLELGDSALYFCASSVAETRETQYFGPGTRLLVL.

The chain couples TRBV28 to TRBJ2-3, with 8 bases identical to TRBD1. The CDR3 runs to 15 residues. Germline V CDR1 and CDR2: MDHEN, SYDVKM. V dropped 8 bases and J dropped 2; count of bases not matched to a gene: 9. The CDR3 spells CASGPTGVSTDTQYF. Here the CDR3 DNA reads TGTGCCAGCGGACCGACAGGGGTCTCCACAGATACGCAGTATTTT.